This entry concerns a single T cell receptor (beta chain). What it binds is unknown. The PCR made use of 60 Vbeta and 13 Jbeta primers. In the original processing: Among the unique TCR beta chains that a later analysis counted, 80 million to 100 million in all, roughly 10 million were shared. Profiled with immunoSEQ multiplex PCR; TCRdb holds only in-frame clones, not every one. For V, J and clone size, that table is used; D and trimming come from the DNA. Reported are under 150,000 clones; the ten largest clones contain less than 3.5%. These data originate in a study of cytomegalovirus exposure and HLA in healthy donors. Study results and limitations: Among TCR sequences, most were rare, though some public TCRs appeared in many donors. A cluster of highly shared sequence variants was likely a sequencing artifact. The only immune exposure information that was available was CMV serostatus.

The CDR3 is 13 residues long. The V gene's germline CDR1 is SEHNR and CDR2 FQNEAQ (reference sequence). The junction had 5 bases not matched to a gene; V was cut back by 4 bases and J by 8 bases. The source is a man in his forties in good health and CMV-seronegative. The chain has TRBV7-9 and TRBJ1-2, with 9 positions matching TRBD1. The specimen sequenced was PBMCs. CDR3: CASSSQGAGGYTF. Here the CDR3 DNA reads TGTGCCAGCAGCTCACAGGGGGCTGGGGGCTACACCTTC.